Listed here are 21 T cell receptor beta chains from one sample, sequenced in a study of blood T cell repertoires in COVID-19. Measured with immunoSEQ multiplex PCR; TCRdb has only the in-frame clones, and not every one. Of 95,000 to 150,000 clones in the sample, around 81% were seen once. The sample consisted of peripheral blood. Receptors were obtained from a man aged 30 to 39 with COVID-19, enrolled during active disease.

V and J are TRBV5-1 and TRBJ1-5, with D uncertain. CDR1 is SGHRS and CDR2 is YFSETQ in the germline V gene. There are 15 residues in the CDR3. Between the trimmed V and J ends, which lost 0 bases and 0 bases, there was a span of 7 bases. The CDR3 here is CASSLAGSSNQPQHF. CDR3 nucleotide sequence: TGCGCCAGCAGCTTGGCTGGGAGTAGCAATCAGCCCCAGCATTTT.

V is TRBV28 and J is TRBJ1-2, with 9 bases aligning to TRBD1. Germline V gene sequence: CDR1 MDHEN, CDR2 SYDVKM. The CDR3 length is 14 residues. V dropped 3 bases and J dropped 8; count of bases not matched to a gene: 7. The CDR3 nucleotides read TGTGCCAGCAGTTTGCATACAGGGGGCTTAGGCTACACCTTC. It translates to CASSLHTGGLGYTF.

This clone was seen a single time. The V call is TRBV10-2, the J call TRBJ1-5, with D maybe TRBD1 (5 bases). Trimming left V 8 bases short and J 6 bases short, with 20 bases between. The CDR3 runs to 15 residues. The V gene's germline CDR1 is WSHSY and CDR2 SAAADI. The CDR3 is CASSPGGDVSQPQHF. The CDR3 DNA reads TGCGCCAGCTCCCCGGGAGGGGACGTAAGTCAGCCCCAGCATTTT.

The sample holds many counts of this clone. This chain joins TRBV29-1 and TRBJ2-7, with D possibly matching TRBD2 (6 bases). CDR1 is SQVTM, CDR2 ANQGSEA, per germline. The length of the CDR3 is 15 residues. V lost 2 bases to trimming and J lost 6 bases, with 20 bases between them. For the CDR3, the DNA is TGCAGCGTTGAATGGGAGGACTGGCGAGTTGGCGAGCAGTACTTC. Translated: CSVEWEDWRVGEQYF.

V is TRBV28 and J is TRBJ1-1; possibly TRBD1 for D (6 bases). Germline V lookup: CDR1 MDHEN, CDR2 SYDVKM. The germline V and J ends were trimmed by 3 bases and 6 bases, with 20 bases remaining between them. The CDR3 extends over 16 amino acids. The CDR3 loop reads CASSFAGARMSAEAFF. Here the CDR3 DNA reads TGTGCCAGCAGTTTCGCGGGGGCAAGGATGAGCGCTGAAGCTTTCTTT.

The rearrangement uses TRBV6-5 and TRBJ2-5, with D perhaps TRBD2 (5 bases). CDR1 and CDR2 (germline): MNHEY, SVGAGI. V lost 8 bases, J lost 1 base, and 8 bases lay in between. This CDR3 has 12 residues. The CDR3 coding sequence is TGTGCCAGCGGACGGGGCCAAGAGACCCAGTACTTC. Amino acid sequence: CASGRGQETQYF.

This clone was observed once. This chain links TRBV29-1 with TRBJ1-1; D unclear. This CDR3 is built from 13 residues. The germline gives CDR1 SQVTM, CDR2 ANQGSEA. V shed 0 bases and J shed 5 bases, with 10 bases lying between them. For the CDR3, the DNA is TGCAGCGTTGAAGATCCCGGTATTACTGAAGCTTTCTTT. Protein sequence: CSVEDPGITEAFF.

The rearrangement uses TRBV29-1 and TRBJ2-7; D gene uncertain. The CDR3 has 12 amino acids. V dropped 3 bases and J dropped 6 bases, with 12 bases sitting between them. CDR1 is SQVTM and CDR2 is ANQGSEA in the germline V gene. CDR3 DNA: TGCAGCGTTGACCAGGTGGGTGGCGAGCAGTACTTC. Its translation is CSVDQVGGEQYF.

This sequence joins TRBV6-1 and TRBJ1-6; D is undetermined. The CDR3 covers 15 residues. V was shortened by 3 bases and J by 7 bases, with 13 bases between the two germline ends. Germline V gene data show CDR1 as MNHNS and CDR2 as SASEGT. The CDR3 loop reads CASSDWVGDNSPLHF. The CDR3 bases are TGTGCCAGCAGTGATTGGGTTGGAGACAATTCACCCCTCCACTTT.

This chain connects TRBV3-1 (or the pseudogene TRBV3-2) to TRBJ2-1; unclear D gene. This CDR3 spans 12 amino acids. V gave up 0 bases and J gave up 10 bases, with 7 bases separating them. CDR1 is LGHDT, CDR2 YNNKEL, per germline (reference sequence). The CDR3 region is CASSQDGLEQFF. DNA of the CDR3: TGTGCCAGCAGCCAAGATGGTCTAGAGCAGTTCTTC.

The CDR3 DNA reads TGTGCCAGCAGCTCCAGTGATCAGCCCCAGCATTTT. Encoded protein: CASSSSDQPQHF. The rearrangement joins TRBV11-2 to TRBJ1-5; D not resolved. Germline CDR1 reads SGHAT; CDR2 reads FQNNGV. The CDR3 extends over 12 amino acids. Between the trimmed V and J ends, which lost 4 bases and 5 bases, there was a span of 6 bases.

The rearrangement uses TRBV27 and TRBJ1-4; 7 positions match TRBD1. The CDR3 spans 14 residues. V trimming: 5 bases; J trimming: 7 bases; junction bases outside the gene matches: 7. CDR1 and CDR2 (germline): MNHEY, SMNVEV (reference sequence). Here the CDR3 reads CASSRQGSGEKLFF. The CDR3 nucleotides are TGTGCCAGCAGTCGACAGGGCTCGGGTGAAAAACTGTTTTTT.

The rearrangement uses TRBV5-6 and TRBJ1-1, with TRBD1 matching over 7 bases. J gave up 1 base and V 3 bases, and 3 bases lay outside the gene matches. CDR1 SGHDT and CDR2 YYEEEE come from the germline V gene. There are 14 residues in the CDR3. CDR3 in amino acids: CASSSGQSNTEAFF. The CDR3 bases are TGTGCCAGCAGCTCGGGACAGTCGAACACTGAAGCTTTCTTT.

This clone was seen once. This chain uses TRBV6-5 with TRBJ2-1, with TRBD1 as a possible D gene (5 bases). The CDR3 totals 15 residues. With 2 bases removed from V and 3 bases from J, the gap between germline ends came to 11 bases. Germline CDR1 and CDR2: MNHEY and SVGAGI. DNA for the CDR3: TGTGCCAGCAGTTACAGGGGCTCCGACTACAATGAGCAGTTCTTC. This gives the protein CASSYRGSDYNEQFF.

The J gene is TRBJ1-2, the V gene TRBV7-2, with a possible D match to TRBD1 (5 bases). Per the germline V gene, CDR1 is SGHTA and CDR2 is FQGNSA. This CDR3 spans 15 amino acids. V was cut by 2 bases and J by 0 bases, with 10 bases left in between. The CDR3 spells CASSLWGDPNYGYTF. The CDR3 DNA follows: TGTGCCAGCAGCTTATGGGGGGATCCTAACTATGGCTACACCTTC.

This clone is a singleton in its sample. The J gene is TRBJ1-1, the V gene TRBV6-5; TRBD1 matches at 10 bases. The CDR3 contains 15 residues. Germline V gene data show CDR1 as MNHEY and CDR2 as SVGAGI. V gave up 8 bases and J gave up 9 bases; unmatched junction bases: 15. In DNA, the CDR3 is TGTGCCAGCCAGACTATCAGACAGGGGGCATGGAAAGCTTTCTTT. Translated, it gives CASQTIRQGAWKAFF.

The V call is TRBV6-5, the J call TRBJ2-1; 12 positions match TRBD2. The J segment lost 13 bases and the V segment lost 7 bases, leaving 8 bases of the junction unmatched. The CDR3 runs 13 residues. CDR1 MNHEY and CDR2 SVGAGI come from the germline V gene. CDR3 residues: CASTQLAGGQQFF. Written as DNA, the CDR3 is TGTGCCAGCACCCAACTAGCGGGGGGACAACAGTTCTTC.

The CDR3 here is CASSASGTGNYGYTF. In DNA, the CDR3 is TGCGCCAGCAGCGCCTCCGGGACAGGGAACTATGGCTACACCTTC. The genes are TRBV4-3 and TRBJ1-2; 9 bases map to TRBD1. The junction had 6 bases not matched to a gene; V was cut back by 5 bases and J by 2 bases. Germline V lookup: CDR1 LGHNA, CDR2 YSLEER. The CDR3 length is 15 residues.

The J gene is TRBJ1-5, the V gene TRBV28; weak D call: TRBD1 (6 bases). The CDR3 consists of 17 residues. Germline lookup yields CDR1 MDHEN and CDR2 SYDVKM. Between the trimmed V and J ends, which lost 6 bases and 0 bases, there was a span of 18 bases. DNA for the CDR3: TGTGCCAGCAGCGAATCGACAGGACTTCTTAGCAATCAGCCCCAGCATTTT. This translates into CASSESTGLLSNQPQHF.

V and J are TRBV9 and TRBJ2-1, with TRBD2 matching 13 bases. The CDR3 contains 17 residues. With 4 bases clipped from V and 6 bases from J, the junction kept 10 bases outside the gene matches. Per the germline V gene, CDR1 is SGDLS and CDR2 is YYNGEE. The CDR3 is CASSSLGLAGVINEQFF. CDR3 DNA sequence: TGTGCCAGCAGCAGTCTCGGACTAGCGGGAGTAATCAATGAGCAGTTCTTC. Supplemented by reference TRBV9 and TRBJ2-1, the full variable domain reads DSGVTQTPKHLITATGQRVTLRCSPRSGDLSVYWYQQSLDQGLQFLIQYYNGEERAKGNILERFSAQQFPDLHSELNLSSLELGDSALYFCASSSLGLAGVINEQFFGPGTRLTVL.

V gene TRBV5-1 combines with J gene TRBJ2-1, with 10 positions matching TRBD2. The CDR3 loop spans 16 amino acids. V trimming: 3 bases; J trimming: 3 bases; junction bases outside the gene matches: 6. Germline CDR1 is SGHRS and CDR2 is YFSETQ. The DNA of the CDR3 is TGCGCCAGCAGCTGGGGGCCTAGCGGGGGCTACAATGAGCAGTTCTTC. Amino acids: CASSWGPSGGYNEQFF. Together with reference TRBV5-1 and TRBJ2-1, the CDR3 gives the full variable domain: KAGVTQTPRYLIKTRGQQVTLSCSPISGHRSVSWYQQTPGQGLQFLFEYFSETQRNKGNFPGRFSGRQFSNSRSEMNVSTLELGDSALYLCASSWGPSGGYNEQFFGPGTRLTVL.